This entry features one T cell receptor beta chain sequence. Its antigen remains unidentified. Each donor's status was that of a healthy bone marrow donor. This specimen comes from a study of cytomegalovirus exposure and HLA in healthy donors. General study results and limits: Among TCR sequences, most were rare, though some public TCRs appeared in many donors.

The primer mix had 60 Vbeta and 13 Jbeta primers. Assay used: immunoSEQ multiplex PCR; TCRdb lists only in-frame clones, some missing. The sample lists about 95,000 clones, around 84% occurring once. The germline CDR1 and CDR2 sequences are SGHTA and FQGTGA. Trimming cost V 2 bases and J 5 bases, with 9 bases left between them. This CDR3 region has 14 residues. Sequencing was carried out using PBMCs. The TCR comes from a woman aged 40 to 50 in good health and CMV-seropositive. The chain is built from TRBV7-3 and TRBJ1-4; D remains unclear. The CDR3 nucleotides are TGTGCCAGCAGCTTACTGACTGTGAATGAAAAACTGTTTTTT. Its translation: CASSLLTVNEKLFF.